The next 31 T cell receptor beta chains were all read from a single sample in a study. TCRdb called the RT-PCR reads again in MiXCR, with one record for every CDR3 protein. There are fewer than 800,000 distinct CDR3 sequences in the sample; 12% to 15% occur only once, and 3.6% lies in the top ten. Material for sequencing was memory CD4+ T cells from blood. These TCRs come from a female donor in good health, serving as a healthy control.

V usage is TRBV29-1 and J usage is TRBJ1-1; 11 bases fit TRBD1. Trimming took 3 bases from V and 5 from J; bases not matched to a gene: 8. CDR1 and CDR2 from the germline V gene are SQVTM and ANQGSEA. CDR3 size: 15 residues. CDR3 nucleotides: TGCAGCGTTGACGGACAGGGGGCTGTTGGTACTGAAGCTTTCTTT. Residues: CSVDGQGAVGTEAFF.

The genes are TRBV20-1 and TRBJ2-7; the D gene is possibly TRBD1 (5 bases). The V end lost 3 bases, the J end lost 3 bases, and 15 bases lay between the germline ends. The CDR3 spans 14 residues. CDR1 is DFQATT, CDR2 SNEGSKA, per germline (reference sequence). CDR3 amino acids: CSASLEPQGYEQYF. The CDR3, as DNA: TGCAGTGCTAGCCTAGAACCTCAGGGCTACGAGCAGTACTTC.

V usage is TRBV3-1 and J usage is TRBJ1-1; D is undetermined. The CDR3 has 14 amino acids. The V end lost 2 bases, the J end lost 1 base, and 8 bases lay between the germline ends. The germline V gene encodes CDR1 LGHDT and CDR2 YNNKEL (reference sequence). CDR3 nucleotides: TGTGCCAGCAGCCAACACAGCCCGAACACTGAAGCTTTCTTT. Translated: CASSQHSPNTEAFF.

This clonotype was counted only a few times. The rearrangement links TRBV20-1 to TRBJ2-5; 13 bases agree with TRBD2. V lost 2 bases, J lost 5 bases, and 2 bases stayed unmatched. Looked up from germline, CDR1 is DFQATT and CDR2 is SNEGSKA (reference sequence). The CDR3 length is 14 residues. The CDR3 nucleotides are TGCAGTGCTAGAACTAGCGGGGGGGCGGAGACCCAGTACTTC. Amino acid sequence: CSARTSGGAETQYF.

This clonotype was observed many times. The CDR3, as DNA: TGTGCCAGCAGCTCGGTCCGTGGTGCGCAGTATTTT. It encodes CASSSVRGAQYF. The rearrangement links TRBV7-2 to TRBJ2-3; unclear D gene. This CDR3 has 12 amino acids. V was pared by 4 bases and J by 10 bases, with 12 bases between. The germline V gene has CDR1 SGHTA and CDR2 FQGNSA. The full variable domain, in which reference TRBV7-2 and TRBJ2-3 provide the parts outside the CDR3, is GAGVSQSPSNKVTEKGKDVELRCDPISGHTALYWYRQSLGQGLEFLIYFQGNSAPDKSGLPSDRFSAERTGGSVSTLTIQRTQQEDSAVYLCASSSVRGAQYFGPGTRLTVL.

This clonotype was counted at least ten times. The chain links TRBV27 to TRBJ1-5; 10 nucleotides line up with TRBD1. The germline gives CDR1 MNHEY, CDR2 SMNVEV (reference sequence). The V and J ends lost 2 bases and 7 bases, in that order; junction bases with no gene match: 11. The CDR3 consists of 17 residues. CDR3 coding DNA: TGTGCCAGCAGTTTAGTAAGAGGAGGACAGGGGGGGCAGCCCCAGCATTTT. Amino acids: CASSLVRGGQGGQPQHF.

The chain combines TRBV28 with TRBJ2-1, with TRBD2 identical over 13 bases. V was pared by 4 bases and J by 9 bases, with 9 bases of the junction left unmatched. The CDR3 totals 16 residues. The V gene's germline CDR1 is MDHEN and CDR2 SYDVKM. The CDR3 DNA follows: TGTGCCAGCAGTTCGGGACTAGCGGGAACAGCTACTGAGCAGTTCTTC. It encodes CASSSGLAGTATEQFF.

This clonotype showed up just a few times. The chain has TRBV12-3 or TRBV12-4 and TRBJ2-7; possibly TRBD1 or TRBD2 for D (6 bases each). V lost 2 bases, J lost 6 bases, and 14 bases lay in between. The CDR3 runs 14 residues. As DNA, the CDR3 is TGTGCCAGCAGTTTATCGGGGGCAGAAGGCGAGCAGTACTTC. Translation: CASSLSGAEGEQYF.

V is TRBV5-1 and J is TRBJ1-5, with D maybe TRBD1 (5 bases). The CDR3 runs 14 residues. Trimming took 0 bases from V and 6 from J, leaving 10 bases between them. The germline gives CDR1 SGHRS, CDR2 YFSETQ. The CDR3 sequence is CASSLERGGQPQHF. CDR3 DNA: TGCGCCAGCAGCTTGGAAAGGGGCGGTCAGCCCCAGCATTTT.

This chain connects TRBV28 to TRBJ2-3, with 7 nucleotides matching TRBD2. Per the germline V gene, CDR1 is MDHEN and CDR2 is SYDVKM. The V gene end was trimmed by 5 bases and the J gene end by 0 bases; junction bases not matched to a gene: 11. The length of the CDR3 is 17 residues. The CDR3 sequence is CASSPSGLPYSTDTQYF. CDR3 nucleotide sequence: TGTGCCAGCAGTCCCTCGGGACTACCGTATAGCACAGATACGCAGTATTTT. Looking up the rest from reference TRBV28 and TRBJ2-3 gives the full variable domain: DVKVTQSSRYLVKRTGEKVFLECVQDMDHENMFWYRQDPGLGLRLIYFSYDVKMKEKGDIPEGYSVSREKKERFSLILESASTNQTSMYLCASSPSGLPYSTDTQYFGPGTRLTVL.

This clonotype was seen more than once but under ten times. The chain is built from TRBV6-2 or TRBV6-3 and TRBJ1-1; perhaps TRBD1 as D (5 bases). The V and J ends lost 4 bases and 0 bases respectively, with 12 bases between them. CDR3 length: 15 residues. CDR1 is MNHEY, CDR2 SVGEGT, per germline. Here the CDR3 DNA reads TGTGCCAGCAGTTGGGACGACCCCTTGAACACTGAAGCTTTCTTT. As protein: CASSWDDPLNTEAFF.

The CDR3 DNA sequence: TGTGCCACCCGAGGGGGGGGCAGGGCTGAAGCTTTCTTT. Translation gives CATRGGGRAEAFF. V usage is TRBV12-3 or TRBV12-4 and J usage is TRBJ1-1, with a weak D call TRBD1 (6 bases). This CDR3 comprises 13 residues. Trimming shortened V by 10 bases and J by 6 bases, and 18 bases separated the two germline ends.

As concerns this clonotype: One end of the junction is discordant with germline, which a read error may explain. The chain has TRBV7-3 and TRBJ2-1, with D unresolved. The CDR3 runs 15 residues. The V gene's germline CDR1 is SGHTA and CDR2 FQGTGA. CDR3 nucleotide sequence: TGTGCCAGCAGATTAAAGCTGGGGTTCGGTGATGAGCAGTTCTTC. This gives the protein CASRLKLGFGDEQFF.

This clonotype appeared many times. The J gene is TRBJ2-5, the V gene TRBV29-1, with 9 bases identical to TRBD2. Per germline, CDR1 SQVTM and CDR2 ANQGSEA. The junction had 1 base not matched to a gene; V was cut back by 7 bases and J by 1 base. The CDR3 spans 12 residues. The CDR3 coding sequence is TGCAGCGGCGGGAGGGGCCAAGAGACCCAGTACTTC. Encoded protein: CSGGRGQETQYF.

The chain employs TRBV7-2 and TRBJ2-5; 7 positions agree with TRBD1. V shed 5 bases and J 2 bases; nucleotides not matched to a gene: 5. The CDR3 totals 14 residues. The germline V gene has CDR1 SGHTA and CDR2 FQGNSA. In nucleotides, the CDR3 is TGTGCCAGCAGCCGGGGACAGTTTCAAGAGACCCAGTACTTC. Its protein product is CASSRGQFQETQYF.

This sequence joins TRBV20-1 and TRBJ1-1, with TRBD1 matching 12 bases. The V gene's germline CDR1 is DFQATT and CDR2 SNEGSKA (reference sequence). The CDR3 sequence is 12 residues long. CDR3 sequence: CRGQGAWAEAFF. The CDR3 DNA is TGCCGGGGACAGGGGGCATGGGCTGAAGCTTTCTTT.

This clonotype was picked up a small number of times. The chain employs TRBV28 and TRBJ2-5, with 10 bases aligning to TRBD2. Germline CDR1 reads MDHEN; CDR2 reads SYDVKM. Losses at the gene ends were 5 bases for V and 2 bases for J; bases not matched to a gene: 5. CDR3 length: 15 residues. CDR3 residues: CASSVLAGGQETQYF. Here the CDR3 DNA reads TGTGCCAGCAGTGTGTTAGCGGGAGGTCAAGAGACCCAGTACTTC.

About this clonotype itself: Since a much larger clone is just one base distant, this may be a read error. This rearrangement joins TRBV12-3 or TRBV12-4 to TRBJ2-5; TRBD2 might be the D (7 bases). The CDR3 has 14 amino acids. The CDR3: CDSSFGGPRETQYF. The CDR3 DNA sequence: TGTGACAGCAGTTTCGGGGGGCCTCGGGAGACCCAGTACTTC.

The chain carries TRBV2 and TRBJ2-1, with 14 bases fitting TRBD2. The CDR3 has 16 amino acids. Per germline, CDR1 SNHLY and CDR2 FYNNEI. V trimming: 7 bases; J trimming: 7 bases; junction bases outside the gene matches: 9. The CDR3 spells CASKRLTSGRENEQFF. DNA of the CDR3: TGTGCCAGCAAACGCCTGACTAGCGGGAGGGAGAATGAGCAGTTCTTC.

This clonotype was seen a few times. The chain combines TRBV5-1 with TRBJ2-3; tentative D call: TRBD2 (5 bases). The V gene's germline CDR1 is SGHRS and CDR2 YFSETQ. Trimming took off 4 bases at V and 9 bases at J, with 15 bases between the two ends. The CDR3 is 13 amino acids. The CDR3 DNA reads TGCGCCAGCAGCCCCTCGGAAGCGGTAACGCAGTATTTT. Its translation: CASSPSEAVTQYF.

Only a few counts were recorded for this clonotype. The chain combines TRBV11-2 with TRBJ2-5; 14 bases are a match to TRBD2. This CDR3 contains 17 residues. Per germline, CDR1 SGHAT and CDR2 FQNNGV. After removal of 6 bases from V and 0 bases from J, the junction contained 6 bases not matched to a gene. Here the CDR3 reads CASSRGTSGRNQETQYF. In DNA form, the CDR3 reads TGTGCCAGCAGTAGAGGGACTAGCGGGAGAAACCAAGAGACCCAGTACTTC.

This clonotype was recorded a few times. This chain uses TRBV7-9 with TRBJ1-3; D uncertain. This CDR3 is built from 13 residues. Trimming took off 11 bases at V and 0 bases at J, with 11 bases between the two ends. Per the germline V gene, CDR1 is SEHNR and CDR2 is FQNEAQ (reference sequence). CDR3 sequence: CAVGGISGNTIYF. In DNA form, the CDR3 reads TGTGCCGTGGGCGGGATCTCTGGAAACACCATATATTTT.

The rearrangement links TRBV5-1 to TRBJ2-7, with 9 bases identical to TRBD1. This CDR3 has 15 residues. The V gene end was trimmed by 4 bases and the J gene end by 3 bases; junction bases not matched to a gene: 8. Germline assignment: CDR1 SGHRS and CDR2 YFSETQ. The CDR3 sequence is CASSPDRGPFYEQYF. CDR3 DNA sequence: TGCGCCAGCAGCCCGGACAGGGGTCCATTCTACGAGCAGTACTTC.

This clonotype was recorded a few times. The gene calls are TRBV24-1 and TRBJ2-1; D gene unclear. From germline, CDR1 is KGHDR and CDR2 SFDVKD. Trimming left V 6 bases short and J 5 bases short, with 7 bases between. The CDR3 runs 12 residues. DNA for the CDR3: TGTGCCACCAGTTTGATCGACAATGAGCAGTTCTTC. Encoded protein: CATSLIDNEQFF.

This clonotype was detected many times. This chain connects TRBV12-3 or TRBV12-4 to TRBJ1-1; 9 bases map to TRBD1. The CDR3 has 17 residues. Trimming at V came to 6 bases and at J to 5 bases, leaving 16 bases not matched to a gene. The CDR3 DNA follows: TGTGCCAGCAGCTCCCGGGGGGACAGGGATCTTAGTACTGAAGCTTTCTTT. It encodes CASSSRGDRDLSTEAFF.

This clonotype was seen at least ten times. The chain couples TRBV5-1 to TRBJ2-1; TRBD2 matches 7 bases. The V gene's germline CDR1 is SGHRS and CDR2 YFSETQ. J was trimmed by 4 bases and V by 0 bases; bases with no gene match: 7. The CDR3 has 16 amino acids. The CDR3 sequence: CASSLGLASTYNEQFF. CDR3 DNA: TGCGCCAGCAGCTTGGGACTAGCTTCAACGTACAATGAGCAGTTCTTC.

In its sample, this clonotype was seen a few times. The CDR3 DNA reads as TGTGCCACCAGCAGAGCAGGGTTCTACAATGAGCAGTTCTTC. Protein: CATSRAGFYNEQFF. V usage is TRBV15 and J usage is TRBJ2-1; tentative D call: TRBD1 (5 bases). From germline, CDR1 is LNHNV and CDR2 YYDKDF (reference sequence). V was shortened by 1 base and J by 3 bases, with 7 bases between the two germline ends. The CDR3 sequence is 14 residues long.

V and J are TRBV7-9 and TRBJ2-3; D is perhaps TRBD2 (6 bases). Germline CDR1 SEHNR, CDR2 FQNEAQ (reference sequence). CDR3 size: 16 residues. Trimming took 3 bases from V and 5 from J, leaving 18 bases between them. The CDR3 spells CASSFNPGAGGDTQYF. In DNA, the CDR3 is TGTGCCAGCAGCTTCAACCCGGGAGCGGGTGGAGATACGCAGTATTTT. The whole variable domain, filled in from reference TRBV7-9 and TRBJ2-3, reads DTGVSQNPRHKITKRGQNVTFRCDPISEHNRLYWYRQTLGQGPEFLTYFQNEAQLEKSRLLSDRFSAERPKGSFSTLEIQRTEQGDSAMYLCASSFNPGAGGDTQYFGPGTRLTVL.

The CDR3 reads CASSLEGPPMNTEAFF. CDR3 DNA: TGTGCCAGCAGTTTGGAAGGGCCCCCAATGAACACTGAAGCTTTCTTT. This chain connects TRBV12-3 or TRBV12-4 to TRBJ1-1; D gene unclear. The V end was cut by 3 bases, the J end by 0 bases, with 14 bases between. This CDR3 spans 16 amino acids.

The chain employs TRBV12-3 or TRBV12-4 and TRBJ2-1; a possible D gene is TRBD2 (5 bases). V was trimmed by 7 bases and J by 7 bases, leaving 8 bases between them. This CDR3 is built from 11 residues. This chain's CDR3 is CASNRGNEQFF. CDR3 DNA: TGTGCCAGCAATAGAGGGAATGAGCAGTTCTTC.

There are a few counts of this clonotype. The CDR3 nucleotides read TGCGCCAGCAGCCAAGGGACTAGCGGAGGGGGTAGGGAGACCCAGTACTTC. The encoded protein is CASSQGTSGGGRETQYF. The chain couples TRBV4-1 to TRBJ2-5; 10 positions agree with TRBD2. Trimming took 1 base from V and 5 from J; bases not matched to a gene: 10. Germline-derived CDR1 and CDR2 are MGHRA and YSYEKL. The CDR3 has 17 residues.